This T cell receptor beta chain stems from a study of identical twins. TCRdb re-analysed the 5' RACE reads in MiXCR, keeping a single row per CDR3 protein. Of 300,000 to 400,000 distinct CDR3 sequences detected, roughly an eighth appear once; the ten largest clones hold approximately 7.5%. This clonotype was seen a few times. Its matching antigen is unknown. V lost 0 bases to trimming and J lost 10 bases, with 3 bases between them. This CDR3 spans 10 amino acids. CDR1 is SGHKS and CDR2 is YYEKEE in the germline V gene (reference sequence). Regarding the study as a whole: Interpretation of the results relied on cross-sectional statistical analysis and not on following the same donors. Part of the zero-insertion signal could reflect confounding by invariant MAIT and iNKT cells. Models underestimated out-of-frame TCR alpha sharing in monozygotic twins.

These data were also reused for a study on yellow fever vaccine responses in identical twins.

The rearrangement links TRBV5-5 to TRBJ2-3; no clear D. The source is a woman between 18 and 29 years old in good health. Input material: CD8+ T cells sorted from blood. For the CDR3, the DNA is TGTGCCAGCAGCTTGGAGGCGCAGTATTTT. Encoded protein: CASSLEAQYF.